This T cell receptor (beta chain) came from a study of blood T cell repertoires in COVID-19. Study overall: Samples representing acute and convalescent COVID-19 were sourced from the United States, Italy and Spain.

Some clones are missing from TCRdb's copy, which holds only in-frame ones; the method was immunoSEQ multiplex PCR. The repertoire holds 65,000 to 85,000 clones, with about 82% as singletons. Germline-derived CDR1 and CDR2 are MDHEN and SYDVKM. V gave up 6 bases and J gave up 4 bases; unmatched junction bases: 17. This CDR3 spans 17 amino acids. The chain uses TRBV28 and TRBJ2-5, with TRBD2 matching over 7 bases. This receptor was taken from a woman aged 60-75 years with acute or convalescent COVID-19. The source material was peripheral blood. CDR3: CASSYSRGWGAGETQYF. The CDR3 nucleotides are TGTGCCAGCAGCTACTCGCGGGGGTGGGGTGCGGGAGAGACCCAGTACTTC.